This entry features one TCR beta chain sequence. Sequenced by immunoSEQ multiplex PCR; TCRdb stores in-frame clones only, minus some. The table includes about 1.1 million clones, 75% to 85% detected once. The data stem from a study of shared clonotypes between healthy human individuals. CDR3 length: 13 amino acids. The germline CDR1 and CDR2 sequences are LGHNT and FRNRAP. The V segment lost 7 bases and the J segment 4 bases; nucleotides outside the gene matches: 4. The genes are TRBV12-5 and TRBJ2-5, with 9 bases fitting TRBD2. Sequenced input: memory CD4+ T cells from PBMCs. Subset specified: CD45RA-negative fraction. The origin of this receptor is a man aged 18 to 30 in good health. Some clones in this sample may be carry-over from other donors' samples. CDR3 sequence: CASARRGGETQYF. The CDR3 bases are TGTGCTAGTGCCCGGCGGGGGGGAGAGACCCAGTACTTC. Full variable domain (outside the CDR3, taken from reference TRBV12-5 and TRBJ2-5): DARVTQTPRHKVTEMGQEVTMRCQPILGHNTVFWYRQTMMQGLELLAYFRNRAPLDDSGMPKDRFSAEMPDATLATLKIQPSEPRDSAVYFCASARRGGETQYFGPGTRLLVL.